Shown below are 31 T cell receptor beta chains from a single sample sequenced in a study of graft-versus-host responses after intestinal transplantation. No antigens are known for them. Generated by immunoSEQ multiplex PCR, the TCRdb table keeps only in-frame clones and is missing some. The sample holds about 88,000 clones, about 95% seen once. The sample consisted of unstimulated CD4+ T cells sorted from spleen or lymph node cells, taken before transplant. The receptor source for this set is a human donor who was the organ donor for an intestinal transplant.

The CDR3 DNA reads TGTGCCAGTCGGGGGGGCTCTCGGAATGAGCAGTTCTTC. Encoded protein: CASRGGSRNEQFF. V is TRBV27 and J is TRBJ2-1; TRBD2 aligns across 8 bases. The CDR3 spans 13 residues. The junction had 8 bases not matched to a gene; V was cut back by 9 bases and J by 7 bases. From germline, CDR1 is MNHEY and CDR2 SMNVEV (reference sequence).

The sample holds one count of this clone. This sequence joins TRBV15 and TRBJ2-5, with TRBD1 matching over 9 bases. There are 16 residues in the CDR3. After removal of 5 bases from V and 4 bases from J, the junction contained 11 bases not matched to a gene. Looked up from germline, CDR1 is LNHNV and CDR2 is YYDKDF (reference sequence). The DNA of the CDR3 is TGTGCCACCAGCGGGAGGGGACAGGGAGGACCAGAGACCCAGTACTTC. Its translation is CATSGRGQGGPETQYF.

CDR3 amino acids: CASSESQVIPNGYTF. The CDR3 DNA reads as TGTGCCAGCAGTGAATCTCAGGTTATACCGAATGGCTACACCTTC. This chain connects TRBV25-1 to TRBJ1-2; D is uncertain. The CDR3 sequence is 15 residues long. The V gene lost 1 base and the J gene lost 6 bases, with 15 bases spanning the gap. The germline V gene has CDR1 MGHDK and CDR2 SYGVNS.

Here the CDR3 DNA reads TGCGCCAGCAGCCCCACCCTAACCGGGACAATCTACGAGCAGTACTTC. Protein product: CASSPTLTGTIYEQYF. The J gene is TRBJ2-7, the V gene TRBV5-1, with D tentatively TRBD1 (6 bases). CDR3 length equals 16 residues. V was clipped by 4 bases and J by 3 bases, with 20 bases between them. Germline CDR1 is SGHRS and CDR2 is YFSETQ.

The chain is built from TRBV25-1 and TRBJ2-1; D is unresolved. The ends were cut back, 1 base at V and 0 bases at J, with 10 bases in the middle. The CDR3 sequence is 16 residues long. In germline, CDR1 is MGHDK, CDR2 SYGVNS. Here the CDR3 reads CASSEFPSSSYNEQFF. The CDR3 DNA is TGTGCCAGCAGTGAATTCCCATCTAGCTCCTACAATGAGCAGTTCTTC.

The V and J genes are TRBV19 and TRBJ2-7; 8 bases are a match to TRBD1. From germline, CDR1 is LNHDA and CDR2 SQIVND (reference sequence). The V segment lost 4 bases and the J segment 5 bases; nucleotides outside the gene matches: 7. This CDR3 contains 14 residues. The CDR3 sequence: CASSTTGGRNEQYF. In DNA form, the CDR3 reads TGTGCCAGTAGTACTACAGGGGGTAGAAACGAGCAGTACTTC.

The gene calls are TRBV18 and TRBJ1-2; 8 nucleotides agree with TRBD1. After removal of 3 bases from V and 2 bases from J, the junction contained 5 bases not matched to a gene. The germline V gene has CDR1 KGHSH and CDR2 LQKENI. This CDR3 spans 15 amino acids. The CDR3 nucleotides are TGTGCCAGCTCACCCGACAGGGGAATGAACTATGGCTACACCTTC. It specifies CASSPDRGMNYGYTF.

The chain employs TRBV5-1 and TRBJ2-1; 9 bases match TRBD1. Per germline, CDR1 SGHRS and CDR2 YFSETQ. V lost 3 bases to trimming and J lost 9 bases; unmatched junction nucleotides: 10. The length of the CDR3 is 15 residues. This CDR3 reads CASSSGQGSLSEQFF. The CDR3 DNA follows: TGCGCCAGCAGCTCGGGACAGGGATCCTTGAGTGAGCAGTTCTTC. The entire variable domain, with the rest obtained from reference TRBV5-1 and TRBJ2-1, is as follows: KAGVTQTPRYLIKTRGQQVTLSCSPISGHRSVSWYQQTPGQGLQFLFEYFSETQRNKGNFPGRFSGRQFSNSRSEMNVSTLELGDSALYLCASSSGQGSLSEQFFGPGTRLTVL.

This clone was found a few times. The chain couples TRBV19 to TRBJ1-5; perhaps TRBD1 as D (6 bases). The CDR3 is 15 amino acids. Trimming shortened V by 4 bases and J by 6 bases, and 16 bases separated the two germline ends. CDR1 and CDR2 (germline): LNHDA, SQIVND (reference sequence). CDR3 in amino acids: CASSRSGAGGQPQHF. CDR3 coding DNA: TGTGCCAGTAGTAGATCGGGGGCGGGTGGTCAGCCCCAGCATTTT.

DNA for the CDR3: TGTGCCAGCAGTTTACCTAGGACAGGGAAGAGCGGAGCTTTCTTT. This encodes CASSLPRTGKSGAFF. The chain carries TRBV28 and TRBJ1-1, with 8 bases lining up with TRBD1. This CDR3 region has 15 residues. Germline CDR1 and CDR2: MDHEN and SYDVKM. Trimming took 2 bases from V and 10 from J; bases not matched to a gene: 12.

The rearrangement uses TRBV6-1 and TRBJ1-1; 8 nucleotides agree with TRBD1. The CDR3 is made up of 15 amino acids. The ends lost 5 bases at V and 2 bases at J; junction bases unmatched: 7. Germline assignment: CDR1 MNHNS and CDR2 SASEGT. For the CDR3, the DNA is TGTGCCAGCAGTCCTAGACAGGGGCCAAACACTGAAGCTTTCTTT. Protein sequence: CASSPRQGPNTEAFF.

The genes are TRBV6-5 and TRBJ1-2; 8 nucleotides match TRBD1. In germline, CDR1 is MNHEY, CDR2 SVGAGI. V lost 0 bases to trimming and J lost 8 bases; unmatched junction nucleotides: 2. The CDR3 loop spans 13 amino acids. The CDR3 is CASSYSRGQGYTF. CDR3 nucleotides: TGTGCCAGCAGTTACTCCAGGGGGCAGGGCTACACCTTC.

The rearrangement links TRBV27 to TRBJ1-2, with a possible D match to TRBD1 (6 bases). Germline lookup yields CDR1 MNHEY and CDR2 SMNVEV (reference sequence). Trimming removed 2 bases from V and 2 bases from J, with 6 bases in between. The CDR3 contains 13 residues. CDR3 bases: TGTGCCAGCAGTTTACAGGGGAACTATGGCTACACCTTC. It translates to CASSLQGNYGYTF.

The chain carries TRBV5-1 and TRBJ1-3; no definite D call. Between the trimmed V and J ends, which lost 1 base and 1 base, there was a span of 9 bases. Per the germline V gene, CDR1 is SGHRS and CDR2 is YFSETQ. The CDR3 has 15 residues. CDR3 nucleotides: TGCGCCAGCAGCTTGTATGTGGGGTCTGGAAACACCATATATTTT. Protein product: CASSLYVGSGNTIYF. The full variable domain, with the rest looked up from reference TRBV5-1 and TRBJ1-3, is KAGVTQTPRYLIKTRGQQVTLSCSPISGHRSVSWYQQTPGQGLQFLFEYFSETQRNKGNFPGRFSGRQFSNSRSEMNVSTLELGDSALYLCASSLYVGSGNTIYFGEGSWLTVV.

About this clone: The sample holds other DNA sequences that translate to the same CDR3. The gene calls are TRBV11-2 and TRBJ1-1; the D is unclear. CDR1 SGHAT and CDR2 FQNNGV come from the germline V gene. The V gene lost 2 bases and the J gene lost 1 base, with 2 bases spanning the gap. There are 12 residues in the CDR3. The CDR3 bases are TGTGCCAGCAGCTTACAGAACACTGAAGCTTTCTTT. This encodes CASSLQNTEAFF.

The V gene is TRBV11-1, the J gene TRBJ1-2; 8 nucleotides line up with TRBD1. CDR1 is SGHAT and CDR2 is FQDESV in the germline V gene (reference sequence). The V and J ends lost 4 bases and 7 bases, in that order; junction bases with no gene match: 8. This CDR3 has 14 residues. CDR3 residues: CASSSGTGLTGYTF. CDR3 DNA sequence: TGTGCCAGCAGCTCGGGGACAGGCCTAACTGGCTACACCTTC.

This chain links TRBV18 with TRBJ1-1, with a possible D match to TRBD1 (6 bases). Trimming pared 3 bases from V and 4 bases from J, leaving 18 bases between. The V gene's germline CDR1 is KGHSH and CDR2 LQKENI. This CDR3 spans 16 amino acids. DNA of the CDR3: TGTGCCAGCTCACCCAAAACGGGGGGGCTAGGCACTGAAGCTTTCTTT. Its protein product is CASSPKTGGLGTEAFF.

CDR3 in amino acids: CATSSRGGGDQPQHF. For the CDR3, the DNA is TGTGCCACCAGCAGCAGGGGCGGGGGCGATCAGCCCCAGCATTTT. The chain is built from TRBV15 and TRBJ1-5; D is possibly TRBD1 (6 bases). The length of the CDR3 is 15 residues. V gave up 3 bases and J gave up 5 bases, with 14 bases separating them. CDR1 is LNHNV, CDR2 YYDKDF, per germline (reference sequence).

The chain links TRBV7-9 to TRBJ1-3; D not resolved. Trimming pared 1 base from V and 0 bases from J, leaving 4 bases between. The CDR3 extends over 14 amino acids. Germline CDR1 SEHNR, CDR2 FQNEAQ (reference sequence). In DNA form, the CDR3 reads TGTGCCAGCAGCTTAGTCAACTCTGGAAACACCATATATTTT. Amino acids: CASSLVNSGNTIYF.

As DNA, the CDR3 is TGTGCCAGCAGACCGCAGAGCAGAATCAACACTGAAGCTTTCTTT. The encoded protein is CASRPQSRINTEAFF. V is TRBV6-5 and J is TRBJ1-1; D not resolved. This CDR3 comprises 15 residues. Per the germline V gene, CDR1 is MNHEY and CDR2 is SVGAGI. Trimming removed 6 bases at V and 2 bases at J, with 16 bases between.

J is TRBJ2-1 and V is TRBV5-6; D ambiguous. Trimming took off 0 bases at V and 4 bases at J, with 5 bases between the two ends. Looked up from germline, CDR1 is SGHDT and CDR2 is YYEEEE. The CDR3 has 13 residues. Here the CDR3 reads CASSLDSYNEQFF. The CDR3 DNA reads as TGTGCCAGCAGCTTGGACAGTTACAATGAGCAGTTCTTC.

The rearrangement joins TRBV29-1 to TRBJ2-3; D is perhaps TRBD2 (6 bases). This CDR3 is built from 14 residues. With 1 base removed from V and 1 base from J, the gap between germline ends came to 9 bases. From germline, CDR1 is SQVTM and CDR2 ANQGSEA. The CDR3: CSVEGPGGTDTQYF. The CDR3 DNA reads TGCAGCGTTGAAGGACCGGGGGGCACAGATACGCAGTATTTT.

The chain is built from TRBV28 and TRBJ1-1; D call uncertain. Per germline, CDR1 MDHEN and CDR2 SYDVKM. Trimming stripped 8 bases from V and 5 bases from J, with 9 bases between. This CDR3 has 11 residues. As DNA, the CDR3 is TGTGCCAGCGGACTGGTTACTGAAGCTTTCTTT. Translating gives CASGLVTEAFF.

V usage is TRBV19 and J usage is TRBJ1-1, with D tentatively TRBD1 (5 bases). The germline gives CDR1 LNHDA, CDR2 SQIVND (reference sequence). V dropped 6 bases and J dropped 1 base, with 12 bases sitting between them. This CDR3 is built from 14 residues. CDR3 in DNA: TGTGCCAGTAGCAAACAGACAGAGAACACTGAAGCTTTCTTT. This encodes CASSKQTENTEAFF.

The gene calls are TRBV6-1 and TRBJ1-2, with unresolved D. The V gene's germline CDR1 is MNHNS and CDR2 SASEGT. The germline V and J ends were trimmed by 5 bases and 4 bases, with 14 bases remaining between them. This CDR3 is 14 amino acids long. This CDR3 is CASSPETSRYGYTF. The CDR3 DNA follows: TGTGCCAGCAGTCCCGAGACGAGCCGCTATGGCTACACCTTC.

The rearrangement links TRBV7-2 to TRBJ1-5; the D is unclear. V lost 1 base and J 6 bases, leaving 7 bases between the germline ends. The CDR3 spans 13 residues. CDR1 is SGHTA and CDR2 is FQGNSA in the germline V gene. The CDR3 loop is CASSLGGFQPQHF. Here the CDR3 DNA reads TGTGCCAGCAGCTTAGGTGGGTTTCAGCCCCAGCATTTT.

The J gene is TRBJ1-6, the V gene TRBV25-1, with 8 bases lining up with TRBD1. Germline CDR1 MGHDK, CDR2 SYGVNS. The CDR3 has 15 amino acids. V dropped 2 bases and J dropped 8; count of bases not matched to a gene: 5. Written as DNA, the CDR3 is TGTGCCAGCAGTGAACAGGACAGGGTCCATTCACCCCTCCACTTT. The encoded protein is CASSEQDRVHSPLHF.

The table lists this clone with a count of one. J is TRBJ1-1 and V is TRBV27; D is unclear. Trimming took 10 bases from V and 0 from J, leaving 9 bases between them. Looked up from germline, CDR1 is MNHEY and CDR2 is SMNVEV (reference sequence). This CDR3 has 12 amino acids. The CDR3 DNA is TGTGCCACCCGGACTGTGAACACTGAAGCTTTCTTT. Protein sequence: CATRTVNTEAFF.

This clone was seen just once. The CDR3 region is CASASGPEQYF. CDR3 DNA sequence: TGTGCCAGCGCGAGCGGGCCCGAGCAGTACTTC. V and J are TRBV2 and TRBJ2-7; perhaps TRBD2 as D (6 bases). With 8 bases removed from V and 6 bases from J, the gap between germline ends came to 11 bases. The CDR3 covers 11 residues. Germline CDR1 SNHLY, CDR2 FYNNEI.

This clone has a single count. The rearrangement joins TRBV5-6 to TRBJ2-7, with D perhaps TRBD2 (6 bases). Trimming removed 1 base at V and 2 bases at J, with 16 bases between. The CDR3 consists of 16 residues. Germline V gene data show CDR1 as SGHDT and CDR2 as YYEEEE. CDR3: CASSLFAAGPTYEQYF. The CDR3 DNA reads TGTGCCAGCAGCTTGTTCGCGGCGGGGCCGACCTACGAGCAGTACTTC.

The chain carries TRBV6-5 and TRBJ1-1, with 9 bases that match TRBD1. Germline V lookup: CDR1 MNHEY, CDR2 SVGAGI. CDR3 length equals 15 residues. V lost 6 bases, J lost 3 bases, and 8 bases stayed unmatched. CDR3 nucleotides: TGTGCCAGCAGGGGGACAGGGTCAGGGGACACTGAAGCTTTCTTT. Its protein product is CASRGTGSGDTEAFF.